The 24 T cell receptor beta chains in this list originate from one sample, sequenced in a study of CD8 T cells in Susac syndrome. Random hexamers were used to reverse transcribe the RNA input (roughly 0.5 to 1 ug). TCRdb processed the immunoSEQ multiplex PCR reads anew with MiXCR; each CDR3 protein has one entry. The sample includes around 160,000 distinct CDR3 sequences, about 93% of them seen just once. The sequencing sample was made of CD4+ T cells from PBMCs. The receptors derive from a human donor in good health.

This clonotype was detected once. The genes are TRBV7-2 and TRBJ2-2; 7 nucleotides agree with TRBD1. Looked up from germline, CDR1 is SGHTA and CDR2 is FQGNSA. Unmatched junction bases numbered 5, after V lost 4 bases and J lost 6 bases. The CDR3 has 14 amino acids. This CDR3 reads CASSSPTGPGELFF. CDR3 in DNA: TGTGCCAGCAGCTCGCCGACAGGGCCCGGGGAGCTGTTTTTT.

This chain joins TRBV20-1 and TRBJ2-7; no clear D. V lost 3 bases to trimming and J lost 3 bases, with 12 bases between them. The CDR3 spans 13 residues. The germline gives CDR1 DFQATT, CDR2 SNEGSKA (reference sequence). CDR3 amino acids: CSASSITDYEQYF. The CDR3, as DNA: TGCAGTGCTAGCAGCATCACAGACTACGAGCAGTACTTC.

This clonotype was seen a single time. The V call is TRBV19, the J call TRBJ2-6, with no clear D. Germline V gives CDR1 LNHDA, CDR2 SQIVND (reference sequence). V dropped 5 bases and J dropped 4 bases, with 6 bases sitting between them. CDR3 length: 13 amino acids. CDR3 amino acids: CASSATGANVLTF. The DNA for the CDR3 is TGTGCCAGTAGTGCAACCGGGGCCAACGTCCTGACTTTC.

This clonotype was observed a handful of times. The gene calls are TRBV6-1 and TRBJ1-2, with 7 bases lining up with TRBD1. Germline loops: CDR1 MNHNS, CDR2 SASEGT. With V trimmed by 6 bases and J by 7 bases, 8 bases remained unmatched. This CDR3 region has 13 residues. The CDR3 region has the DNA TGTGCCAGCAGAGAACAGGGGTACGGTGGCTACACCTTC. Amino acids: CASREQGYGGYTF.

The chain joins TRBV5-1 to TRBJ2-7; maybe TRBD1 (6 bases). Germline V lookup: CDR1 SGHRS, CDR2 YFSETQ. The CDR3 runs 14 residues. V lost 3 bases to trimming and J lost 2 bases, with 12 bases between them. In nucleotides, the CDR3 is TGCGCCAGCAGCTCAGTACAGGGACCCTACGAGCAGTACTTC. It is translated as CASSSVQGPYEQYF.

The V call is TRBV6-5, the J call TRBJ1-5, with D possibly TRBD1 on 6 matching bases. Trimming cost V 4 bases and J 7 bases, with 26 bases left between them. There are 18 residues in the CDR3. Germline V gene sequence: CDR1 MNHEY, CDR2 SVGAGI. For the CDR3, the DNA is TGTGCCAGCAGTTCCTCGTCATTGGGGGACACCTTTCGACAGCCCCAGCATTTT. Its protein product is CASSSSSLGDTFRQPQHF.

The rearrangement uses TRBV6-5 and TRBJ2-3; TRBD1 aligns across 9 bases. V shed 2 bases and J 3 bases; nucleotides not matched to a gene: 3. Germline-derived CDR1 and CDR2 are MNHEY and SVGAGI. The CDR3 extends over 15 amino acids. The CDR3 spells CASSYTGGRTDTQYF. The CDR3 DNA is TGTGCCAGCAGTTACACAGGGGGCAGGACAGATACGCAGTATTTT.

The CDR3 DNA is TGTGCCTGGACCAGAGCGAACACTGAAGCTTTCTTT. Its translation is CAWTRANTEAFF. The chain employs TRBV30 and TRBJ1-1, with D unresolved. V lost 4 bases and J 1 base, leaving 7 bases between the germline ends. The CDR3 runs to 12 residues. The germline gives CDR1 GTSNPN, CDR2 SVGIG (reference sequence).

The V gene is TRBV19, the J gene TRBJ2-3; 11 bases agree with TRBD1. CDR1 and CDR2 from the germline V gene are LNHDA and SQIVND (reference sequence). CDR3 size: 17 residues. V was clipped by 7 bases and J by 4 bases; unmatched bases: 13. Here the CDR3 reads CASTGTGGPSRADTQYF. The CDR3 DNA reads TGTGCCAGTACCGGGACAGGGGGGCCTTCTCGGGCAGATACGCAGTATTTT.

V is TRBV3-1 and J is TRBJ1-5; D gene unclear. The CDR3 sequence is 13 residues long. Germline V CDR1 and CDR2: LGHDT, YNNKEL (reference sequence). The V gene lost 1 base and the J gene lost 7 bases, with 8 bases spanning the gap. CDR3 sequence reads: CASSQGVGQPQHF. In nucleotides, the CDR3 is TGTGCCAGCAGCCAAGGGGTAGGGCAGCCCCAGCATTTT.

This chain uses TRBV11-2 with TRBJ1-1, with 12 bases fitting TRBD1. The germline V gene encodes CDR1 SGHAT and CDR2 FQNNGV. After removal of 2 bases from V and 2 bases from J, the junction contained 15 bases not matched to a gene. CDR3 length: 20 amino acids. DNA for the CDR3: TGTGCCAGCAGCTTAAGGGGACAGGGGGCGCGGCTGGACCGTAACACTGAAGCTTTCTTT. This translates into CASSLRGQGARLDRNTEAFF.

This sequence joins TRBV20-1 and TRBJ2-3; TRBD2 aligns across 13 bases. Germline V lookup: CDR1 DFQATT, CDR2 SNEGSKA (reference sequence). CDR3 length: 16 residues. V trimming: 5 bases; J trimming: 2 bases; junction bases outside the gene matches: 7. Here the CDR3 DNA reads TGCAGTGCTGGTGGACTAGCGGGGGCCGTCACAGATACGCAGTATTTT. It yields the protein CSAGGLAGAVTDTQYF.

This clonotype occurred once. The chain carries TRBV29-1 and TRBJ1-1; tentatively, D is TRBD1 (6 bases). CDR1 and CDR2 from the germline V gene are SQVTM and ANQGSEA. V was cut by 6 bases and J by 0 bases, with 8 bases left in between. This CDR3 has 12 residues. CDR3 bases: TGCAGCGTCGGACAGCTGAACACTGAAGCTTTCTTT. This translates into CSVGQLNTEAFF. The complete variable domain, with remaining parts taken from reference TRBV29-1 and TRBJ1-1, reads SAVISQKPSRDICQRGTSLTIQCQVDSQVTMMFWYRQQPGQSLTLIATANQGSEATYESGFVIDKFPISRPNLTFSTLTVSNMSPEDSSIYLCSVGQLNTEAFFGQGTRLTVV.

J is TRBJ1-1 and V is TRBV5-1; D ambiguous. From germline, CDR1 is SGHRS and CDR2 YFSETQ. The CDR3 extends over 14 amino acids. V was trimmed by 4 bases and J by 4 bases, leaving 14 bases between them. CDR3 residues: CASSPGEGITEAFF. The DNA of the CDR3 is TGCGCCAGCAGCCCCGGCGAGGGAATCACTGAAGCTTTCTTT.

The V gene is TRBV2, the J gene TRBJ1-5; D is possibly TRBD1 (6 bases). CDR1 is SNHLY, CDR2 FYNNEI, per germline. The length of the CDR3 is 14 residues. Between the trimmed V and J ends, which lost 4 bases and 3 bases, there was a span of 10 bases. Written as DNA, the CDR3 is TGTGCCAGCAGTGCTGACAGGCCCAATCAGCCCCAGCATTTT. It encodes CASSADRPNQPQHF.

The CDR3 DNA reads as TGTGCCAGCAGTTTTGGTGGAGCTAACTATGGCTACACCTTC. It specifies CASSFGGANYGYTF. The V and J genes are TRBV12-3 or TRBV12-4 and TRBJ1-2; D remains ambiguous. This CDR3 is built from 14 residues. The V end was cut by 3 bases, the J end by 0 bases, with 8 bases between.

This clonotype was observed a few times. The rearrangement joins TRBV3-1 to TRBJ2-1; D is undetermined. V lost 2 bases and J 9 bases, leaving 8 bases between the germline ends. The CDR3 length is 12 residues. Germline CDR1 and CDR2: LGHDT and YNNKEL (reference sequence). CDR3 nucleotide sequence: TGTGCCAGCAGCCAACAAGGCATTGAGCAGTTCTTC. Encoded protein: CASSQQGIEQFF.

The chain is built from TRBV6-1 and TRBJ2-5; 11 bases fit TRBD2. Unmatched junction bases numbered 13, after V lost 7 bases and J lost 3 bases. From germline, CDR1 is MNHNS and CDR2 SASEGT. This CDR3 has 17 residues. In nucleotides, the CDR3 is TGTGCCAGCAAGGAACGACTAGCGGGGTATGGGAAAGAGACCCAGTACTTC. Translated, it gives CASKERLAGYGKETQYF.

CDR3 amino acids: CASSQGGGPTSTDTQYF. The CDR3, as DNA: TGTGCCAGCAGCCAAGGAGGCGGACCAACTAGCACAGATACGCAGTATTTT. The chain recombines TRBV3-1 with TRBJ2-3; D gene unclear. Trimming left V 1 base short and J 0 bases short, with 14 bases between. Germline V gene data show CDR1 as LGHDT and CDR2 as YNNKEL (reference sequence). This CDR3 spans 17 amino acids.

J is TRBJ2-5 and V is TRBV28, with 9 bases fitting TRBD2. CDR3 length: 14 amino acids. Germline CDR1 MDHEN, CDR2 SYDVKM. The junction had 8 bases not matched to a gene; V was cut back by 5 bases and J by 7 bases. CDR3 DNA sequence: TGTGCCAGCAGTAGCGGGGGGCCTTCGGGGACCCAGTACTTC. Protein product: CASSSGGPSGTQYF.

V usage is TRBV6-5 and J usage is TRBJ1-1; D might be TRBD1 (5 bases). V lost 4 bases and J lost 0, with 9 bases in between. The CDR3 runs to 14 residues. Looked up from germline, CDR1 is MNHEY and CDR2 is SVGAGI. The CDR3 DNA reads as TGTGCCAGCAGTTGGGACGGATTGAACACTGAAGCTTTCTTT. Its translation is CASSWDGLNTEAFF.

The V call is TRBV12-3 or TRBV12-4, the J call TRBJ2-7; maybe TRBD1 (6 bases). This CDR3 is built from 12 residues. The V gene lost 6 bases and the J gene lost 2 bases, with 8 bases spanning the gap. Written as DNA, the CDR3 is TGTGCCAGCAGAGGACAGACCTACGAGCAGTACTTC. It yields the protein CASRGQTYEQYF.

J is TRBJ2-4 and V is TRBV5-1, with D possibly being TRBD2 (5 bases). V dropped 0 bases and J dropped 6 bases, with 13 bases sitting between them. Germline assignment: CDR1 SGHRS and CDR2 YFSETQ. The CDR3 is 15 residues long. CDR3 protein: CASSLGASRGNIQYF. The CDR3 bases are TGCGCCAGCAGCTTGGGCGCTTCTCGGGGAAACATTCAGTACTTC.

The V gene is TRBV6-1, the J gene TRBJ1-4, with D possibly matching TRBD1 (5 bases). Trimming cost V 2 bases and J 7 bases, with 11 bases left between them. The CDR3 consists of 14 residues. The germline CDR1 and CDR2 sequences are MNHNS and SASEGT. The CDR3 region is CASSERAGSEKLFF. CDR3 DNA: TGTGCCAGCAGTGAAAGGGCAGGGAGTGAAAAACTGTTTTTT.